This record looks at one T cell receptor (beta chain) sequence and its context. Antigen: not known. Compared with germline, one end of the junction differs, possibly owing to a read error. At the DNA level, this CDR3 is encoded by other sequences in the same sample as well. Some clones are missing from TCRdb's copy, which holds only in-frame ones; the method was immunoSEQ multiplex PCR. The sample carries about 87,000 clones, approximately 93% recorded once. Unstimulated regulatory T cells (CD4+CD25+CD127-), CD4+CD25- non-regulatory cells, CD4 and CD8 cells were FACS-sorted from thawed PBMCs. CDR1 is MGHRA and CDR2 is YSYEKL in the germline V gene. The CDR3 has 19 amino acids. The sample originates from a study of Tregs in tolerant kidney transplant recipients. Study overall: Recipients received nonmyeloablative bone marrow transplants from related graft donors, with transient mixed chimerism.

Study-wide results and caveats: Few patients were studied, so findings need validation in larger groups. Biological reproducibility was not directly addressed, but technical replication error appeared minimal.

J is TRBJ1-6 and V is TRBV4-1; 8 positions agree with TRBD1. This receptor was taken from a human donor who received a combined kidney and bone marrow transplant. Here the sequenced sample was CD4+ T cells from blood, taken before the transplant. CDR3 amino acids: CASSQAFYQGAPRNSPLHF. The CDR3 region has the DNA TGCGCCAGCAGCCAAGCCTTTTATCAGGGGGCTCCCCGTAATTCCCCCCTCCACTTT.